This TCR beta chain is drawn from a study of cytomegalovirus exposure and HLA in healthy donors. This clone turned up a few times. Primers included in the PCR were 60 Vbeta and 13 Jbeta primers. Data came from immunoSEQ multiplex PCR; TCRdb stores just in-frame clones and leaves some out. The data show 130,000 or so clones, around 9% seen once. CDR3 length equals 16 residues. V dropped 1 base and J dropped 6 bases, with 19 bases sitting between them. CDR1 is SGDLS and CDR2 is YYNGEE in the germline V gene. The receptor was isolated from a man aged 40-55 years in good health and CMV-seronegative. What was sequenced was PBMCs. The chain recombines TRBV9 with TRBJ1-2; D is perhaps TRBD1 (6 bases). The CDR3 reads CASSVSKQGNGDGYTF. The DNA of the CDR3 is TGTGCCAGCAGCGTAAGTAAACAGGGAAACGGCGATGGCTACACCTTC.